This TCR beta chain was captured by sequencing in a study of cytomegalovirus exposure and HLA in healthy donors. Study as a whole: Within an early data release were roughly 83 million unique TCRs drawn from HLA-typed donors. Study results and limitations: Reports credit the classifier with highly specific, highly sensitive diagnosis of cytomegalovirus status. As confirmed in vitro, a few CMV-associated chains were specific for CMV antigens. The authors later found most CMV-associated TCR beta chains appeared HLA-restricted.

Details on this clone: The antigen remains undetermined.

Trimming cost V 5 bases and J 3 bases; bases outside gene matches: 3. The CDR3 has 15 amino acids. Germline CDR1 and CDR2: SSHAT and FNYEAQ (reference sequence). In the PCR, 60 Vbeta and 13 Jbeta primers were used. Data came from immunoSEQ multiplex PCR; TCRdb stores just in-frame clones and leaves some out. The data contain under 130,000 clones, 60% to 75% of them singletons. Sequencing input: PBMCs. The genes are TRBV7-7 and TRBJ2-1, with 11 bases aligning to TRBD2. This clonotype was obtained from a man aged 35-49 years in good health and CMV-seropositive. The CDR3 region is CASSRTSGSYNEQFF. The CDR3 DNA is TGTGCCAGCAGCAGAACTAGCGGGAGCTACAATGAGCAGTTCTTC.